The 25 T cell receptor beta chains presented below share a single source sample, sequenced in a study of T-cell reconstitution after alpha-beta-depleted transplantation in children. Molecular barcoding with unique molecular identifiers was used for the TCRbeta library. TCRdb processed the PCR reads anew with MiXCR; each CDR3 protein has one entry. The data hold hundreds of thousands of distinct CDR3 sequences, with approximately 20% observed a single time. The sequencing used PBMCs from the stem cell graft donor, collected from the stem cell graft. These receptors all stem from a human donor who donated a stem cell graft to a child with acute lymphoblastic leukemia.

This clonotype was observed a few times. The chain has TRBV7-9 and TRBJ2-5; 13 bases match TRBD2. The CDR3 contains 16 residues. CDR1 SEHNR and CDR2 FQNEAQ come from the germline V gene (reference sequence). The J segment lost 5 bases and the V segment lost 5 bases, leaving 8 bases of the junction unmatched. The CDR3 region is CASSARTSGSFETQYF. The DNA of the CDR3 is TGTGCCAGCAGCGCGCGGACTAGCGGGAGTTTCGAGACCCAGTACTTC.

The J gene is TRBJ2-2, the V gene TRBV5-1, with 9 bases lining up with TRBD1. The CDR3 extends over 15 amino acids. Germline V gene sequence: CDR1 SGHRS, CDR2 YFSETQ. V was clipped by 2 bases and J by 5 bases; unmatched bases: 4. CDR3 region: CASSFQGQGTGELFF. The CDR3, as DNA: TGCGCCAGCAGCTTCCAAGGACAGGGGACCGGGGAGCTGTTTTTT.

The sample holds many counts of this clonotype. The chain carries TRBV27 and TRBJ2-7, with TRBD2 identical over 9 bases. This CDR3 has 14 amino acids. Germline-derived CDR1 and CDR2 are MNHEY and SMNVEV (reference sequence). Trimming at V came to 3 bases and at J to 1 base, leaving 1 base not matched to a gene. CDR3 nucleotides: TGTGCCAGCAGTTTTAGCGGGGGTTCCTACGAGCAGTACTTC. The encoded protein is CASSFSGGSYEQYF.

This clonotype was counted between two and nine times. V is TRBV20-1 and J is TRBJ2-1; D not certain. Germline CDR1 DFQATT, CDR2 SNEGSKA (reference sequence). Trimming removed 3 bases at V and 11 bases at J, with 23 bases between. CDR3 size: 15 residues. The CDR3 DNA is TGCAGTGCTAGCAGCGCGGTAGCTTCCCCCCGAAAGCAGTTCTTC. Its protein is CSASSAVASPRKQFF.

DNA for the CDR3: TGTGCCATCAGAGACGGGGCCTCCTACGAGCAGTACTTC. Its translation is CAIRDGASYEQYF. This chain uses TRBV10-3 with TRBJ2-7; perhaps D is TRBD1 or TRBD2 (5 bases each). CDR1 and CDR2 (germline): ENHRY, SYGVKD. Trimming pared 6 bases from V and 0 bases from J, leaving 9 bases between. This CDR3 is 13 amino acids long.

This clonotype was recorded a few times. The chain uses TRBV7-9 and TRBJ2-7, with a possible D match to TRBD1 (6 bases). The CDR3 extends over 15 amino acids. The germline V gene encodes CDR1 SEHNR and CDR2 FQNEAQ (reference sequence). The V end lost 5 bases, the J end lost 2 bases, and 16 bases lay between the germline ends. The CDR3 coding sequence is TGTGCCAGCAGCGGCAGGGGCAATCAGACCTACGAGCAGTACTTC. Translated: CASSGRGNQTYEQYF.

This chain links TRBV12-3 or TRBV12-4 with TRBJ2-7; TRBD2 matches at 7 bases. This CDR3 is 13 amino acids long. Trimming at V came to 5 bases and at J to 6 bases, leaving 7 bases not matched to a gene. CDR3 coding DNA: TGTGCCAGCAGTCGCCCGGGGGGAGGCGAGCAGTACTTC. It translates to CASSRPGGGEQYF.

This chain connects TRBV4-1 to TRBJ2-2; 13 bases match TRBD2. V dropped 6 bases and J dropped 6; count of bases not matched to a gene: 1. The CDR3 length is 14 residues. Germline V lookup: CDR1 MGHRA, CDR2 YSYEKL. CDR3 region: CASRLAGGPGELFF. The CDR3 DNA is TGCGCCAGCAGACTAGCGGGAGGGCCCGGGGAGCTGTTTTTT.

Ten or more counts support this clonotype. The chain uses TRBV4-1 and TRBJ2-4; possibly TRBD1 or TRBD2 for D (5 bases each). Germline values: CDR1 MGHRA, CDR2 YSYEKL. The V gene lost 0 bases and the J gene lost 2 bases, with 14 bases spanning the gap. CDR3 length equals 17 residues. The CDR3 nucleotides read TGCGCCAGCAGCCAAGAGCATTTTCCGGGACCCAAAAACATTCAGTACTTC. This sequence encodes CASSQEHFPGPKNIQYF.

This clonotype showed up just a few times. The genes are TRBV2 and TRBJ1-2; D gene ambiguous. Trimming took off 5 bases at V and 3 bases at J, with 13 bases between the two ends. Germline CDR1 SNHLY, CDR2 FYNNEI. The length of the CDR3 is 14 residues. The CDR3 sequence is CASSQTGSDYGYTF. CDR3 DNA sequence: TGTGCCAGCAGTCAGACGGGGAGTGACTATGGCTACACCTTC.

This clonotype has a handful of counts. The chain combines TRBV7-9 with TRBJ1-2; D remains unclear. The CDR3 is made up of 14 amino acids. Trimming took 1 base from V and 2 from J, leaving 8 bases between them. CDR1 SEHNR and CDR2 FQNEAQ come from the germline V gene (reference sequence). This CDR3 reads CASSLDWTNYGYTF. CDR3 DNA: TGTGCCAGCAGCTTAGATTGGACCAACTATGGCTACACCTTC.

This clonotype was recorded a few times. V and J are TRBV5-6 and TRBJ2-7; TRBD1 or TRBD2 may be the D gene (5 bases each). The V end lost 4 bases, the J end lost 3 bases, and 14 bases lay between the germline ends. The CDR3 length is 14 residues. CDR1 SGHDT and CDR2 YYEEEE come from the germline V gene. CDR3 in DNA: TGTGCCAGCAGCAGGACTGTGACAGTCTACGAGCAGTACTTC. It yields the protein CASSRTVTVYEQYF. The whole variable domain, remainder taken from reference TRBV5-6 and TRBJ2-7, is DAGVTQSPTHLIKTRGQQVTLRCSPKSGHDTVSWYQQALGQGPQFIFQYYEEEERQRGNFPDRFSGHQFPNYSSELNVNALLLGDSALYLCASSRTVTVYEQYFGPGTRLTVT.

This CDR3 is CASSLVSSGVEQFF. The CDR3 coding sequence is TGTGCCAGCAGCTTAGTGTCCAGCGGAGTTGAGCAGTTCTTC. The chain has TRBV7-6 and TRBJ2-1, with D possibly matching TRBD2 (5 bases). The CDR3 loop spans 14 amino acids. Germline values: CDR1 SGHVS, CDR2 FNYEAQ. V lost 1 base, J lost 9 bases, and 13 bases lay in between.

This clonotype was seen a few times. The genes are TRBV5-1 and TRBJ2-1; 13 bases line up with TRBD2. Germline V gene data show CDR1 as SGHRS and CDR2 as YFSETQ. The CDR3 extends over 19 amino acids. The J segment lost 4 bases and the V segment lost 1 base, leaving 11 bases of the junction unmatched. This CDR3 is CASSLSGLAGVGGYNEQFF. CDR3 nucleotides: TGCGCCAGCAGCTTGTCTGGACTAGCGGGAGTGGGGGGATACAATGAGCAGTTCTTC.

Comment on this clonotype: A much larger clone lies one base from this, so it may be a read error. This chain links TRBV5-1 with TRBJ2-3; D gene ambiguous. V was shortened by 7 bases and J by 6 bases, with 15 bases between the two germline ends. From germline, CDR1 is SGHRS and CDR2 YFSETQ. The CDR3 covers 13 residues. CDR3 sequence: CASGPQPADTQYF. In nucleotides, the CDR3 is TGCGCCAGCGGGCCTCAGCCCGCGGATACGCAGTATTTT. Based on the CDR3 plus reference TRBV5-1 and TRBJ2-3, the full variable domain is KAGVTQTPRYLIKTRGQQVTLSCSPISGHRSVSWYQQTPGQGLQFLFEYFSETQRNKGNFPGRFSGRQFSNSRSEMNVSTLELGDSALYLCASGPQPADTQYFGPGTRLTVL.

This clonotype was seen a few times. This rearrangement joins TRBV6-5 to TRBJ1-3; D is ambiguous. Per the germline V gene, CDR1 is MNHEY and CDR2 is SVGAGI. The CDR3 extends over 16 amino acids. V dropped 2 bases and J dropped 0 bases, with 11 bases sitting between them. CDR3 loop: CASSYQNPLSGNTIYF. The CDR3 DNA reads as TGTGCCAGCAGTTACCAAAACCCACTCTCTGGAAACACCATATATTTT.

This clonotype was counted a single time. The chain carries TRBV29-1 and TRBJ2-7; 8 bases align to TRBD1. The CDR3 runs 17 residues. Germline V gene lookup returns CDR1 SQVTM and CDR2 ANQGSEA. J gave up 1 base and V 0 bases, and 11 bases lay outside the gene matches. The CDR3 loop is CSVEDLNQGASSYEQYF. In DNA, the CDR3 is TGCAGCGTTGAAGATCTTAACCAGGGGGCCTCATCCTACGAGCAGTACTTC.

The chain has TRBV7-9 and TRBJ1-2, with TRBD1 matching 7 bases. This CDR3 comprises 15 residues. Germline assignment: CDR1 SEHNR and CDR2 FQNEAQ (reference sequence). V was pared by 5 bases and J by 8 bases, with 14 bases of the junction left unmatched. This CDR3 reads CASSPISAGGGGYTF. The CDR3, as DNA: TGTGCCAGCAGCCCTATTTCGGCAGGGGGAGGCGGCTACACCTTC.

The V gene is TRBV7-2, the J gene TRBJ2-2; TRBD2 agrees at 12 bases. The V gene end was trimmed by 1 base and the J gene end by 0 bases; junction bases not matched to a gene: 15. Germline V gives CDR1 SGHTA, CDR2 FQGNSA. CDR3 length equals 22 residues. Here the CDR3 DNA reads TGTGCCAGCAGCTTAGGCCCTAGCGGGAGGGAAACCATCACTTCGAACACCGGGGAGCTGTTTTTT. This codes for CASSLGPSGRETITSNTGELFF.

Only a few counts were recorded for this clonotype. The J gene is TRBJ1-1, the V gene TRBV7-9; D perhaps matches TRBD1 (5 bases). The CDR3 has 14 residues. Germline CDR1 reads SEHNR; CDR2 reads FQNEAQ (reference sequence). The V end was cut by 1 base, the J end by 4 bases, with 10 bases between. Here the CDR3 DNA reads TGTGCCAGCAGCTTAGTAGGGGAAGTCACTGAAGCTTTCTTT. It codes for CASSLVGEVTEAFF. The full variable domain, in which reference TRBV7-9 and TRBJ1-1 provide the parts outside the CDR3, is DTGVSQNPRHKITKRGQNVTFRCDPISEHNRLYWYRQTLGQGPEFLTYFQNEAQLEKSRLLSDRFSAERPKGSFSTLEIQRTEQGDSAMYLCASSLVGEVTEAFFGQGTRLTVV.

This clonotype was observed a handful of times. CDR3: CASSQERGALNQPQHF. The CDR3 DNA follows: TGCGCCAGCAGCCAAGAGAGGGGAGCCCTCAATCAGCCCCAGCATTTT. V is TRBV4-1 and J is TRBJ1-5, with D possibly matching TRBD1 (5 bases). The V end was cut by 0 bases, the J end by 3 bases, with 12 bases between. The length of the CDR3 is 16 residues. Germline V gives CDR1 MGHRA, CDR2 YSYEKL.

In this sample, this clonotype turned up a few times. J is TRBJ2-7 and V is TRBV6-5; weak D call: TRBD1 (6 bases). This CDR3 region has 14 residues. Trimming removed 7 bases at V and 2 bases at J, with 15 bases between. Germline assignment: CDR1 MNHEY and CDR2 SVGAGI. The DNA of the CDR3 is TGTGCCAGCACCTCCCCGGACAGTACCTACGAGCAGTACTTC. This codes for CASTSPDSTYEQYF.

The rearrangement links TRBV11-1 to TRBJ2-7; D tentatively reads TRBD1 or TRBD2 (6 bases each). The CDR3 consists of 14 residues. Germline V gene sequence: CDR1 SGHAT, CDR2 FQDESV (reference sequence). V was clipped by 5 bases and J by 4 bases, with 15 bases between them. The CDR3 loop is CASSRGRGGYEQYF. CDR3 bases: TGTGCCAGCAGCCGTGGCAGGGGAGGATACGAGCAGTACTTC.

This clonotype was detected a few times. The V and J genes are TRBV28 and TRBJ2-7, with D tentatively TRBD1 (6 bases). Germline V gives CDR1 MDHEN, CDR2 SYDVKM. V was cut by 5 bases and J by 7 bases, with 15 bases left in between. This CDR3 is built from 13 residues. The CDR3 bases are TGTGCCAGCAGTCCCAGGGGTTCGGGGGAGCAGTACTTC. Encoded protein: CASSPRGSGEQYF.

Concerning this clonotype itself: An end of the junction does not agree with germline; a read error may underlie this. The V gene is TRBV5-5, the J gene TRBJ1-1; the D is unclear. The CDR3 runs 15 residues. Germline V gene lookup returns CDR1 SGHKS and CDR2 YYEKEE (reference sequence). This CDR3 is CASSLGAGMNNEAFF. DNA for the CDR3: TGTGCCAGCAGCTTGGGAGCGGGGATGAACAATGAAGCTTTCTTT. Full variable domain (outside the CDR3, taken from reference TRBV5-5 and TRBJ1-1): DAGVTQSPTHLIKTRGQQVTLRCSPISGHKSVSWYQQVLGQGPQFIFQYYEKEERGRGNFPDRFSARQFPNYSSELNVNALLLGDSALYLCASSLGAGMNNEAFFGQGTRLTVV.